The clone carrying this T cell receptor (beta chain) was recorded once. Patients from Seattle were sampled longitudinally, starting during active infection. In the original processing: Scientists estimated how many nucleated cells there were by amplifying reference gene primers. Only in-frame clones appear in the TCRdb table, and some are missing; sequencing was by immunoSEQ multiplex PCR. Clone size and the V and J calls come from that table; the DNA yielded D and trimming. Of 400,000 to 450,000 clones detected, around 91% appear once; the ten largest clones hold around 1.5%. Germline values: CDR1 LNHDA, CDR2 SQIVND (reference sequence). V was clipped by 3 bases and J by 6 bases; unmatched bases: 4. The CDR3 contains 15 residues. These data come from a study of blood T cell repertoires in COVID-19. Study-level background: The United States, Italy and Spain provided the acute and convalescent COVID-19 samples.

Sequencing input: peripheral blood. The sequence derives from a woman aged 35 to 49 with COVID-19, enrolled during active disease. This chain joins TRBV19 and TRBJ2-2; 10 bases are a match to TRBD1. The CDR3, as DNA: TGTGCCAGTAGTATGGGGACAGGGGTACCCGGGGAGCTGTTTTTT. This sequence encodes CASSMGTGVPGELFF.